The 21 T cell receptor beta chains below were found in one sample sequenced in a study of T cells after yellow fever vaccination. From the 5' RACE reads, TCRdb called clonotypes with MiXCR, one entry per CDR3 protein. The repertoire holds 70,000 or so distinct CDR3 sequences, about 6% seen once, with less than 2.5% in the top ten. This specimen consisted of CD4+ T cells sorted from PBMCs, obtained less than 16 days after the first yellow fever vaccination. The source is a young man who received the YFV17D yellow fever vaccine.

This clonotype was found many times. CDR3 protein: CSGTGAQETQYF. The CDR3, as DNA: TGCAGTGGGACAGGGGCCCAAGAGACCCAGTACTTC. The V and J genes are TRBV20-1 and TRBJ2-5; 9 bases are a match to TRBD1. V lost 7 bases, J lost 1 base, and 1 base stayed unmatched. The CDR3 consists of 12 residues. Germline V gives CDR1 DFQATT, CDR2 SNEGSKA (reference sequence).

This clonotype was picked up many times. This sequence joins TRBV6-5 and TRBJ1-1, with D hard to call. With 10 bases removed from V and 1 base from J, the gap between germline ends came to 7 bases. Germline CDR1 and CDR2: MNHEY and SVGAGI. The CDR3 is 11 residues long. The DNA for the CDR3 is TGTGCCACGGAGGGGAACACTGAAGCTTTCTTT. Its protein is CATEGNTEAFF.

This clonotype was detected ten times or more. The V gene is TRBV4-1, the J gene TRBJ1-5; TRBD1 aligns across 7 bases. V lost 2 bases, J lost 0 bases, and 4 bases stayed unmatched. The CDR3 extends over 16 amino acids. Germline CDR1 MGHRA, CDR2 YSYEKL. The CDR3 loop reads CASSQPRQGSNQPQHF. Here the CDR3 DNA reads TGCGCCAGCAGCCAACCCAGACAGGGTAGCAATCAGCCCCAGCATTTT.

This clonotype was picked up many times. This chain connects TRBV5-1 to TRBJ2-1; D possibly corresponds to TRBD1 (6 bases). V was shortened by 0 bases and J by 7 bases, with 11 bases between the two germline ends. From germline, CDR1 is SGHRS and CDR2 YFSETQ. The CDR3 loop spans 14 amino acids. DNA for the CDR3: TGCGCCAGCAGCTTGGTTTTGGGGGCGAATGAGCAGTTCTTC. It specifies CASSLVLGANEQFF.

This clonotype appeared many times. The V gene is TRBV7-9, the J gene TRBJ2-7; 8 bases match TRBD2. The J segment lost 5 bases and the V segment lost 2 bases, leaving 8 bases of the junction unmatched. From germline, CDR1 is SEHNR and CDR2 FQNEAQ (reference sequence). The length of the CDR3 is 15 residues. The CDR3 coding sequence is TGTGCCAGCAGCTTACCCGCCGAGCGGGGGAACGAGCAGTACTTC. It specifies CASSLPAERGNEQYF.

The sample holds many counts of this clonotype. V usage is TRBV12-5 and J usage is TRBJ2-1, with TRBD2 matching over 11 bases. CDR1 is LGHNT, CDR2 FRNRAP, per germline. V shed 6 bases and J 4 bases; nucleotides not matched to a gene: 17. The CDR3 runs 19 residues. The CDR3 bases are TGTGCTAGTGGCCCCCGGGGTAGCGGGGGGGCCGTGACTTACAATGAGCAGTTCTTC. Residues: CASGPRGSGGAVTYNEQFF.

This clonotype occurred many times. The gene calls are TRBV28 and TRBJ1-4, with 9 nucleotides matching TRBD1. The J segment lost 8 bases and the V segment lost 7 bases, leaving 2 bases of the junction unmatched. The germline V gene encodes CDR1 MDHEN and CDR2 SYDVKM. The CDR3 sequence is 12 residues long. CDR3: CASIDRGEKLFF. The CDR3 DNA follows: TGTGCCAGCATAGACAGGGGGGAAAAACTGTTTTTT.

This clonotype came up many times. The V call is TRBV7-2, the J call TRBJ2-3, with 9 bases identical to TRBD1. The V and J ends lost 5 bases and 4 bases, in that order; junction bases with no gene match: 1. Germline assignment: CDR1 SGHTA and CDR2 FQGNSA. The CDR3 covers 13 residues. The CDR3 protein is CASSRDRADTQYF. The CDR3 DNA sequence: TGTGCCAGCAGCCGGGACAGGGCAGATACGCAGTATTTT.

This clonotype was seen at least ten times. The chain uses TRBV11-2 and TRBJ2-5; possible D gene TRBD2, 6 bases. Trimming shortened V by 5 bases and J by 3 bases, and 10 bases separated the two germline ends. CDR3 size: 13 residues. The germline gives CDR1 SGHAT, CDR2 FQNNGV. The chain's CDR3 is CASSMGLEETQYF. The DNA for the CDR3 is TGTGCCAGCAGCATGGGACTCGAAGAGACCCAGTACTTC. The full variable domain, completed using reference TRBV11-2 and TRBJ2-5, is EAGVAQSPRYKIIEKRQSVAFWCNPISGHATLYWYQQILGQGPKLLIQFQNNGVVDDSQLPKDRFSAERLKGVDSTLKIQPAKLEDSAVYLCASSMGLEETQYFGPGTRLLVL.

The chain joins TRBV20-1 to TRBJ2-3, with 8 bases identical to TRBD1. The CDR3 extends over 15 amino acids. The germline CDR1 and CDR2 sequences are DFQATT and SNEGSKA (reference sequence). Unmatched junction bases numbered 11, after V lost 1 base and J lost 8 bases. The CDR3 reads CSARAVQGAVTTQYF. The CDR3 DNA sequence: TGCAGTGCTAGAGCTGTCCAGGGGGCCGTGACTACGCAGTATTTT.

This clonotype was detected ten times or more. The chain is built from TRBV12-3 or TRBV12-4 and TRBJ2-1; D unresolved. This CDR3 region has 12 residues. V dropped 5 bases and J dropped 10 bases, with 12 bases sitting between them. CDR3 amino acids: CASSPGRLEQFF. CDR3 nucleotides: TGTGCCAGCAGTCCCGGTCGTTTGGAGCAGTTCTTC.

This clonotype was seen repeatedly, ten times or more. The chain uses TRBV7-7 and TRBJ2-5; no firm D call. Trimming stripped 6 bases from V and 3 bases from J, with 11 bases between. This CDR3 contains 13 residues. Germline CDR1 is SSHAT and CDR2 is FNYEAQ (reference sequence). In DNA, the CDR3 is TGTGCCAGCAGTTCGGTGGGGAAAGAGACCCAGTACTTC. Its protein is CASSSVGKETQYF.

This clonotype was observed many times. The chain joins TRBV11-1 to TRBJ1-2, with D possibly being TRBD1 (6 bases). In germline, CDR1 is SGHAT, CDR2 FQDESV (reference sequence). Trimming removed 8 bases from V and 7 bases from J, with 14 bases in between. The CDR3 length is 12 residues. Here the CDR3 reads CASPGGLAGYTF. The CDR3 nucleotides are TGTGCCAGCCCGGGGGGGCTTGCTGGCTACACCTTC.

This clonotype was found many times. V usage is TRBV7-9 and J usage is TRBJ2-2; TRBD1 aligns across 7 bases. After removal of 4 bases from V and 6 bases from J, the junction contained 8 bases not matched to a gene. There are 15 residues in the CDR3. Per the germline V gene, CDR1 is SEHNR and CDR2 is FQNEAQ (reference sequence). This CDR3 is CASSYDRVDSGELFF. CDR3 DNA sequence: TGTGCCAGCAGCTACGACAGGGTAGACTCCGGGGAGCTGTTTTTT.

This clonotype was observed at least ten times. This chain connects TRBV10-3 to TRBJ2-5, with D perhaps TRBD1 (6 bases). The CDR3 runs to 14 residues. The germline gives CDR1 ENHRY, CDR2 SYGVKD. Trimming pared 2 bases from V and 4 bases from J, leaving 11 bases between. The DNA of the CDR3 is TGTGCCATCAGTGAGGTACAGGGTAGAGAGACCCAGTACTTC. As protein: CAISEVQGRETQYF.

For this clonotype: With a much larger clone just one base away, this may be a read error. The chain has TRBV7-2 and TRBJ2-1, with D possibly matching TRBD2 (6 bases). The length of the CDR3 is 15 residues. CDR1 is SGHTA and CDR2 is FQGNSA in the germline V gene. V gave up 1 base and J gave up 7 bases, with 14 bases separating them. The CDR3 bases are TGTGCCAGCAGCTTAGGCGGGGCAGGGTGGAATGAGCAGTTCTTC. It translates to CASSLGGAGWNEQFF. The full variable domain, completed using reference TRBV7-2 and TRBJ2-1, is GAGVSQSPSNKVTEKGKDVELRCDPISGHTALYWYRQSLGQGLEFLIYFQGNSAPDKSGLPSDRFSAERTGGSVSTLTIQRTQQEDSAVYLCASSLGGAGWNEQFFGPGTRLTVL.

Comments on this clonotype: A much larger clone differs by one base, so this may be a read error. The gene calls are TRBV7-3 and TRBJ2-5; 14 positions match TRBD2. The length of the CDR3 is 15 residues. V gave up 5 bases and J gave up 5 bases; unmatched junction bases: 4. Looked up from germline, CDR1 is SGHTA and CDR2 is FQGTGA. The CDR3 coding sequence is TGTGCCAGCAGCCGGACTAGCGGGGGGTATGAGACCCAGTACTTC. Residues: CASSRTSGGYETQYF.

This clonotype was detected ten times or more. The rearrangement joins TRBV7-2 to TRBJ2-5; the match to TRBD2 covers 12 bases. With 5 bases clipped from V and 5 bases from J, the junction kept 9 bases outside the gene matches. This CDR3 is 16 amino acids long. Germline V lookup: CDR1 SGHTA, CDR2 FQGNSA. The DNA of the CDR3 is TGTGCCAGCAGCCATGGACTAGCGGGGAGGGGGGAGACCCAGTACTTC. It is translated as CASSHGLAGRGETQYF.

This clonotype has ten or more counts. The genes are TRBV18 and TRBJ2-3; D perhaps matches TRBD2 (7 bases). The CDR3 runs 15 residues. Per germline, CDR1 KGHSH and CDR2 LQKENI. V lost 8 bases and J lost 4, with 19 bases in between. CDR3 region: CASNKGGPFPDTQYF. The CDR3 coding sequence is TGTGCCAGCAACAAGGGGGGGCCGTTCCCAGATACGCAGTATTTT.

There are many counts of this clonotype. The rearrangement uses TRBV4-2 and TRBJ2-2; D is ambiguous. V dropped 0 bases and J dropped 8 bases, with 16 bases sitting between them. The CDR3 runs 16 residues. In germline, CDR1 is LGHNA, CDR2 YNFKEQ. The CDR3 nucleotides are TGTGCCAGCAGCCAAGAGGACCGGGTCCCCGGGGGGGAGCTGTTTTTT. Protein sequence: CASSQEDRVPGGELFF.

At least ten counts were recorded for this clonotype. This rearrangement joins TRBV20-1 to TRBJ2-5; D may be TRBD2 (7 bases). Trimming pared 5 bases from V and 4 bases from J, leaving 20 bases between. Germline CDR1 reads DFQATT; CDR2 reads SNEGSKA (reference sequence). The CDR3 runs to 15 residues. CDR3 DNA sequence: TGCAGTGCTCCCCGAGGGGGGGGCCGGGCAGAGACCCAGTACTTC. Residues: CSAPRGGGRAETQYF.